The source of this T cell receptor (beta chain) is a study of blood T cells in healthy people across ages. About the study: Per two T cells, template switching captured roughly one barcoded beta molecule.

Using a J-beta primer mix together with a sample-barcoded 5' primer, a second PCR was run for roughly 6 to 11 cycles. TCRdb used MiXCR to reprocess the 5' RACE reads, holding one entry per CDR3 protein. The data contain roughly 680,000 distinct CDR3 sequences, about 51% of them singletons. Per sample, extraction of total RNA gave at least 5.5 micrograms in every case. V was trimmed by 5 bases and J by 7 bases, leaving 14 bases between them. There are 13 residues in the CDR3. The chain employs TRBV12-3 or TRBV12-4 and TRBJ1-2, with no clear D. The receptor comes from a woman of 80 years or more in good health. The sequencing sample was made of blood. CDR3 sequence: CASSPLPGVGYTF. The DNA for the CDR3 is TGTGCCAGCAGTCCCCTCCCGGGAGTTGGCTACACCTTC.